Listed here are 7 T cell receptor beta chains from one sample, sequenced in a study of T cells in Graves' hyperthyroidism and ophthalmopathy. TCR beta CDR3 sequences were amplified from RNA transcripts. Researchers ran a first-round RT-PCR on the TCR CDR3 using the HTBI primer set. One entry per CDR3 protein results from TCRdb running MiXCR on the multiplex PCR reads. In the table there are around 520,000 distinct CDR3 sequences, roughly a quarter of which are singletons. The sequenced sample was blood. The receptor set was obtained from a woman aged 25 to 39 with Graves' ophthalmopathy.

Many counts were recorded for this clonotype. The rearrangement joins TRBV6-2 or TRBV6-3 to TRBJ2-2, with TRBD1 matching over 8 bases. Germline V gene data show CDR1 as MNHEY and CDR2 as SVGEGT. V lost 4 bases to trimming and J lost 6 bases; unmatched junction nucleotides: 10. This CDR3 has 16 residues. CDR3 region: CASSSDRAQIPGELFF. As DNA, the CDR3 is TGTGCCAGCAGTTCGGACAGGGCCCAAATACCCGGGGAGCTGTTTTTT.

The rearrangement joins TRBV12-3 or TRBV12-4 to TRBJ1-3; D not resolved. The V end lost 3 bases, the J end lost 0 bases, and 12 bases lay between the germline ends. The CDR3 sequence is 16 residues long. The CDR3 bases are TGTGCCAGCAGTTTTGTCGAGACGAGCTCTGGAAACACCATATATTTT. This gives the protein CASSFVETSSGNTIYF.

This clonotype was seen a handful of times. The chain has TRBV11-2 and TRBJ1-5; possibly TRBD1 for D (6 bases). With 5 bases removed from V and 5 bases from J, the gap between germline ends came to 19 bases. Germline assignment: CDR1 SGHAT and CDR2 FQNNGV. The CDR3 has 16 residues. CDR3 region: CASSRPRRGLDQPQHF. The CDR3 DNA reads TGTGCCAGCAGCCGACCCAGACGGGGGCTCGATCAGCCCCAGCATTTT.

This clonotype was recorded a few times. J is TRBJ2-5 and V is TRBV11-3, with 15 nucleotides matching TRBD2. The CDR3 loop spans 19 amino acids. Germline CDR1 is SGHNT and CDR2 is YENEEA. With V trimmed by 5 bases and J by 1 base, 11 bases remained unmatched. The DNA of the CDR3 is TGTGCCAGCAGCCCCCGAGTGGGACTAGCGGGAGGTACCCAAGAGACCCAGTACTTC. This gives the protein CASSPRVGLAGGTQETQYF.

The V call is TRBV6-5, the J call TRBJ1-1; weak D call: TRBD1 (5 bases). The germline gives CDR1 MNHEY, CDR2 SVGAGI. V was pared by 5 bases and J by 11 bases, with 12 bases between. CDR3 size: 11 residues. The CDR3: CASSNQGRAFF. The CDR3 DNA reads TGTGCCAGCAGTAACCAGGGTAGGGCTTTCTTT.

At least ten counts were recorded for this clonotype. This chain joins TRBV7-9 and TRBJ1-2; TRBD1 agrees at 7 bases. The CDR3 consists of 13 residues. The junction had 8 bases not matched to a gene; V was cut back by 5 bases and J by 8 bases. Per germline, CDR1 SEHNR and CDR2 FQNEAQ (reference sequence). The CDR3 DNA is TGTGCCAGCAGCAAGGAGGGGGCGCGGGGCTACACCTTC. Its translation: CASSKEGARGYTF.

This clonotype was detected many times. The genes are TRBV10-3 and TRBJ1-2; D gene ambiguous. This CDR3 is built from 13 residues. Trimming took 2 bases from V and 6 from J, leaving 10 bases between them. Germline V gene lookup returns CDR1 ENHRY and CDR2 SYGVKD. The CDR3 reads CAISEGPRNGYTF. The CDR3 coding sequence is TGTGCCATCAGTGAGGGACCGAGGAATGGCTACACCTTC.